This T cell receptor beta chain was sequenced during a study of response to subunit inactivated influenza vaccine (dated by TCRdb to between 2018 and 2020). Describing the broader study: To follow how T cells responded to a trivalent subunit inactivated influenza vaccine, the researchers relied on deep quantitative profiling of the T cell receptor repertoire. Study-wide conclusions, independent of this receptor: The authors suggested that each seasonal influenza vaccination may recruit only a limited number of new T cells.

Receptor amplification or capture employed RT-PCR. Sequencing instrument: Illumina HiSeq 2500. TCRdb's own reprocessing of the public reads used fastp at Q25 and MiXCR and kept productive beta chains. Rows merge per CDR3 protein into single entries with the most common DNA and genes. The sample records about 160,000 distinct CDR3 sequences, about a tenth of which are singletons. The ten largest clones take up around 12% of the sample. A word on this clonotype: No antigen is known for it. No quality values exist for individual bases; no much larger clone is one base distant.

The time point label on this specimen signifies: approximately 40 days after influenza vaccine administration. This clonotype originated in a man aged 45-65 years who received an inactivated influenza vaccine. Donor details come from another sample of the same person, matched by shared clones. Sequenced here: non-naive T cells sorted from PBMCs, sampled 40 to 50 days after vaccination. The meaning of the sample's cell subset or site label: memory T cell fraction.

The nucleotides read TGCAGTGCTAGAAACGGCAGGGGAATCTATGGCTACACCTTC. Its translation is CSARNGRGIYGYTF. This chain joins TRBV20-1 to TRBJ1-2, and possibly TRBD1, on 6 matching bases. Cut back by 2 bases and 4 bases, the V and J ends lie 14 bases apart. The CDR3 goes from the cysteine to the phenylalanine over 14 residues. The entry retains the CDR3 DNA only, 42 bases that are in frame from base 1. CDR1 and CDR2 are read off the germline V gene (reference sequence) as DFQATT and SNEGSKA.